This passage covers 17 T cell receptor beta chains from one sample sequenced in a study of vaccination effects on CD4 cells after COVID-19. No antigen has been identified for these receptors. Sequencing used immunoSEQ multiplex PCR; TCRdb keeps in-frame clones, though not all of them. This table holds about 43,000 clones, just over 75% found once. Using viral peptide pools, the ViraFEST assay grew out antigen-specific CD4+ T cells prior to sequencing. Following culture for nine to ten days, CD4+ T cells were isolated. No vaccinee had earlier SARS-CoV-2 infection, and nucleocapsid antibodies were negative. The specimen was CD4+ T cells from PBMCs cultured with SARS-CoV-2 spike peptides, collected before COVID-19 vaccination. These receptors came from a human donor who received a COVID-19 vaccine.

This clone turned up a few times. V is TRBV7-9 and J is TRBJ1-5; no clear D. The CDR3 runs to 13 residues. Germline CDR1 reads SEHNR; CDR2 reads FQNEAQ (reference sequence). V lost 1 base, J lost 7 bases, and 8 bases lay in between. The DNA for the CDR3 is TGTGCCAGCAGCTTAGAGGAGGGCCAGCCCCAGCATTTT. Residues: CASSLEEGQPQHF.

The V gene is TRBV6-4, the J gene TRBJ2-2, with D possibly TRBD2 on 6 matching bases. Germline CDR1 MRHNA, CDR2 SNTAGT. The CDR3 is 13 residues long. Trimming removed 2 bases at V and 13 bases at J, with 14 bases between. For the CDR3, the DNA is TGTGCCAGCAGTGACATGGAGGGAGTCGCGCTGTTTTTT. Translated: CASSDMEGVALFF.

V gene TRBV20-1 combines with J gene TRBJ1-2; a possible D gene is TRBD1 (5 bases). V was pared by 5 bases and J by 3 bases, with 7 bases between. CDR1 is DFQATT, CDR2 SNEGSKA, per germline (reference sequence). The CDR3 runs 11 residues. The chain's CDR3 is CSADSHYGYTF. CDR3 nucleotides: TGCAGTGCTGACAGCCACTATGGCTACACCTTC.

Only one count was recorded for this clone. V usage is TRBV24-1 and J usage is TRBJ1-5; 11 nucleotides agree with TRBD1. Germline V gene data show CDR1 as KGHDR and CDR2 as SFDVKD. The length of the CDR3 is 17 residues. V trimming: 2 bases; J trimming: 6 bases; junction bases outside the gene matches: 8. CDR3 protein: CATSDSRTGGGSQPQHF. The CDR3 bases are TGTGCCACCAGTGATTCCCGGACAGGGGGCGGGTCTCAGCCCCAGCATTTT.

This clone was detected once. The chain links TRBV28 to TRBJ2-2; possibly TRBD1 for D (5 bases). The V end was cut by 7 bases, the J end by 3 bases, with 15 bases between. This CDR3 spans 15 amino acids. CDR1 is MDHEN and CDR2 is SYDVKM in the germline V gene. CDR3 loop: CASTLGLVYTGELFF. CDR3 nucleotides: TGTGCCAGCACTCTGGGGCTAGTTTACACCGGGGAGCTGTTTTTT.

The chain has TRBV9 and TRBJ1-2, with 9 positions matching TRBD1. The germline V gene encodes CDR1 SGDLS and CDR2 YYNGEE. V was pared by 4 bases and J by 8 bases, with 6 bases of the junction left unmatched. CDR3 size: 13 residues. The DNA of the CDR3 is TGTGCCAGCAGCCCGGACAGGGGTGGAGGCTACACCTTC. This codes for CASSPDRGGGYTF.

In its sample, this clone was seen a few times. The chain joins TRBV10-3 to TRBJ2-6, with D possibly matching TRBD2 (7 bases). V was trimmed by 3 bases and J by 1 base, leaving 13 bases between them. Germline loops: CDR1 ENHRY, CDR2 SYGVKD. The CDR3 spans 17 residues. CDR3 bases: TGTGCCATCAGTGATACGGGGGGCGCGTCTGGGGCCAACGTCCTGACTTTC. Translation: CAISDTGGASGANVLTF.

This clone was counted only a few times. The gene calls are TRBV28 and TRBJ1-1; no clear D. Germline V lookup: CDR1 MDHEN, CDR2 SYDVKM. The CDR3 is made up of 12 amino acids. The V gene lost 5 bases and the J gene lost 3 bases, with 7 bases spanning the gap. This chain's CDR3 is CASSIRYTEAFF. The DNA of the CDR3 is TGTGCCAGCAGTATAAGGTACACTGAAGCTTTCTTT.

The chain couples TRBV15 to TRBJ2-7; D unresolved. V shed 4 bases and J shed 2 bases, with 21 bases lying between them. Germline CDR1 is LNHNV and CDR2 is YYDKDF (reference sequence). This CDR3 has 17 residues. The CDR3 region is CATSKSYSVKRTYEQYV. The CDR3 DNA is TGTGCCACCAGCAAGAGCTATTCGGTTAAGAGGACCTACGAGCAGTACGTC.

The V gene is TRBV6-5, the J gene TRBJ1-4; 9 bases match TRBD1. The CDR3 sequence is 15 residues long. Germline V gives CDR1 MNHEY, CDR2 SVGAGI. Trimming cost V 6 bases and J 2 bases; bases outside gene matches: 4. The CDR3 region has the DNA TGTGCCAGCAGCCAACAGGGGGCCACTAATGAAAAACTGTTTTTT. The encoded protein is CASSQQGATNEKLFF.

This clone was seen only once. This chain joins TRBV12-3 or TRBV12-4 and TRBJ2-4; no definite D call. This CDR3 contains 11 residues. Trimming removed 1 base from V and 9 bases from J, with 4 bases in between. CDR3 protein: CASSLGFIQYF. The CDR3 coding sequence is TGTGCCAGCAGTTTAGGGTTCATTCAGTACTTC.

This sequence joins TRBV3-1 (or the pseudogene TRBV3-2) and TRBJ2-5, with TRBD1 matching 7 bases. The CDR3 is 15 residues long. J was trimmed by 4 bases and V by 4 bases; bases with no gene match: 9. Germline CDR1 and CDR2: LGHDT and YNNKEL (reference sequence). The CDR3 nucleotides are TGTGCCAGCAGCCCACGGACAGGCTTCTTAGAGACCCAGTACTTC. Protein: CASSPRTGFLETQYF.

This clone was counted a single time. The chain has TRBV10-3 and TRBJ2-7; D gene uncertain. Germline CDR1 is ENHRY and CDR2 is SYGVKD. This CDR3 is built from 15 residues. V was clipped by 2 bases and J by 5 bases, with 16 bases between them. CDR3 sequence: CAISEVQAGRDEQYV. CDR3 sequence (DNA): TGTGCCATCAGTGAGGTTCAGGCCGGACGGGACGAGCAGTACGTC.

This clone occurred once. V and J are TRBV5-4 and TRBJ2-7, with 7 positions matching TRBD1. The CDR3 covers 14 residues. Germline assignment: CDR1 SGHNT and CDR2 YYREEE (reference sequence). J was trimmed by 1 base and V by 3 bases; bases with no gene match: 4. CDR3 DNA sequence: TGTGCCAGCAGCTATGTGGGACAGTCCTACGAGCAGTACGTC. Amino acid sequence: CASSYVGQSYEQYV.

The chain is built from TRBV28 and TRBJ1-6; TRBD1 is a possible D gene (6 bases). The CDR3 runs to 15 residues. Germline values: CDR1 MDHEN, CDR2 SYDVKM. The V end lost 2 bases, the J end lost 7 bases, and 12 bases lay between the germline ends. The CDR3 reads CASSLQGRVNSPLHF. CDR3 DNA sequence: TGTGCCAGCAGTTTACAGGGGCGGGTAAATTCACCCCTCCACTTT.

This chain uses TRBV6-6 with TRBJ1-1; 11 nucleotides align to TRBD1. The V gene's germline CDR1 is MNHNY and CDR2 SVGAGI (reference sequence). The CDR3 length is 16 residues. The V and J ends lost 1 base and 6 bases, in that order; junction bases with no gene match: 7. CDR3 in DNA: TGTGCCAGCAGTTACTACGCAGGACAGGGGGCCCCTGAAGCTTTCTTT. It translates to CASSYYAGQGAPEAFF.

The CDR3 bases are TGTGCCAGTAGAAACAGAGGAGCCAAAAACATTCAGTACTTC. Translation gives CASRNRGAKNIQYF. The rearrangement links TRBV19 to TRBJ2-4, with unresolved D. Germline V gene sequence: CDR1 LNHDA, CDR2 SQIVND (reference sequence). The CDR3 runs to 14 residues. V shed 6 bases and J shed 0 bases, with 9 bases lying between them.